This T cell receptor beta chain was sequenced during a study of OX40 agonist ivuxolimab in advanced cancers. In the study overall: A diagnosis of hepatocellular carcinoma, melanoma, renal cell or head and neck cancer was present in dose-escalation patients.

Relative to its sample, this clone is medium-sized. Its specificity is not known. The method was immunoSEQ multiplex PCR; TCRdb's version includes in-frame clones alone and lacks a portion of them. The profile shows about 58,000 clones, around 83% of them singletons. CDR3 length: 14 amino acids. From germline, CDR1 is SEHNR and CDR2 FQNEAQ (reference sequence). Trimming removed 3 bases from V and 6 bases from J, with 14 bases in between. Whole-study results and caveats: Expanded peripheral T-cell antigen specificity went undetermined.

The material was CD4+ or CD8+ T cells sorted from blood, obtained in a trial of the OX40 agonist ivuxolimab. This chain links TRBV7-9 with TRBJ1-1; no clear D. The sequence was obtained from an adult with an advanced solid tumor such as melanoma, head and neck, liver or kidney cancer. The CDR3 reads CASSLLGSRAEAFF. The CDR3 region has the DNA TGTGCCAGCAGCTTGCTTGGGTCGCGCGCTGAAGCTTTCTTT.